This T cell receptor beta chain was obtained from a study of T-cell memory formation after mild COVID-19 (dated by TCRdb to 2020 to 2023). In terms of the full investigation: Most TCR sequence clusters were specific to one of the two donors. Two young, previously healthy adult volunteers, one female and one male, were included in the cohort. In a couple of donors, T-cell clones that expanded and contracted after mild COVID-19 were tracked by sequencing TCRalpha and TCRbeta repertoires over time. Overall study outcomes, separate from this receptor: Contracting CD4+ clones turned up mainly in the CM and EM memory subsets, whereas EMRA was where CD8+ clones were enriched. Balanced CD4/CD8 phenotypes were observed for clones contracting from day 15 to 85, whereas a bias towards CD4+ was observed for a second wave of clones expanding from day 15 to 37. The second-wave clones that peaked on day 37 were not confirmed to be SARS-CoV-2 specific. The detection of some responding clones in pre-infection memory suggests that pre-existing cross-reactive memory T cells joined the SARS-CoV-2 response. Only two mild cases were covered by the study, and larger cohorts that include severe cases with pre-infection samples were considered necessary.

With regard to this clonotype: This receptor's antigen is unknown. No much larger clone is present one base from it, and per-base qualities are unavailable.

PBMCs were isolated by Ficoll-Paque density gradient centrifugation. The sequencer was an Illumina NovaSeq 6000. Using 5'RACE with constant-segment primers, TCRalpha and TCRbeta cDNA libraries were constructed, with sample barcodes and unique molecular identifiers added in the process. RNA was extracted from every sample with Trizol reagent. Libraries were amplified in two PCR steps, with a second sample barcode and Illumina TruSeq adapters added in the second step. Libraries were sequenced on an Illumina NovaSeq with 2 x 150 bp paired-end reads. Per the source publication's procedure: With migec v1.2.7, reads were demultiplexed and then collapsed into UMI-guided consensus sequences. Using mixcr v2.1.11, the UMI consensuses were aligned to TRA and TRB V and J templates and assembled into clonotypes. A clonotype was counted as expanded or contracted only when both edgeR and NoisET called the clonotype significant, with the noise models trained on biological replicates. edgeR calls used a false discovery rate-adjusted p below 0.01 and a log2 fold-change threshold of 1. As an exploratory analysis of dynamics, PCA with hierarchical clustering was applied to max-normalized trajectories of the 1000 most abundant clonotypes. The CD4 or CD8 phenotype of responding clones was assigned using the separately sequenced CD4+ and CD8+ repertoires. TCRdb took the public reads, trimmed them with fastp at Q25, ran MiXCR for clone calling and kept in-frame beta chains. One record per CDR3 amino acid sequence lists the most common genes and DNA. Here the V and J calls rest on TCRdb's processing, not on the authors' analysis. The sample has about 160,000 distinct CDR3 sequences on record, about a third of them singletons. The top ten clonotypes cover 12% of the sample.

The germline V gene (reference sequence) yields SGHKS for CDR1 and YYEKEE for CDR2. V loses 4 bases of germline sequence and J loses 3 bases, and the interval between the two ends is 14 bases. The CDR3, cysteine through phenylalanine, is 14 amino acids long. Only the CDR3 DNA is retained, 42 bases long and in frame from the first base. The chain is assembled from TRBV5-5 and TRBJ2-7; TRBD2 is possibly the D segment (6 matching bases). The sequence derives from an adult woman who had mild COVID-19 (a few samples of this study predate the infection). The sample titles of this study are shuffled in the database, so cell type and time point are left out; the donor was told from shared clones. The sample comprised PBMCs or a T cell subset sorted from them (not recorded which). The CDR3 has the sequence CASSVAEGSYEQYF. At the DNA level, the sequence is TGTGCCAGCAGCGTGGCGGAGGGCAGCTACGAGCAGTACTTC. Outside the CDR3, residues come from the reference TRBV5-5 and TRBJ2-7 proteins, so the full variable domain is: DAGVTQSPTHLIKTRGQQVTLRCSPISGHKSVSWYQQVLGQGPQFIFQYYEKEERGRGNFPDRFSARQFPNYSSELNVNALLLGDSALYLCASSVAEGSYEQYFGPGTRLTVT.